What follows describes a single TCR beta chain. The data stem from a study of kidney transplant recipient with SARS-CoV-2 infection. One entry per CDR3 protein, called by TCRdb with MiXCR from the reads. The table includes about 240,000 distinct CDR3 sequences, about 28% detected once. The receptor was isolated from a male patient aged 30 to 40 who had COVID-19 and was a kidney transplant recipient. Certain T cells may be donor cells from the graft. The specimen was a blood sample, collected at baseline and on approximately day 120 from a kidney transplant recipient.

The CDR3 protein is CASSNLEECRKTYGYTF. CDR3 bases: TGTGCCAGCAGTAATCTGGAGGAATGTAGAAAGACCTATGGCTACACCTTC. The chain recombines TRBV6-1 with TRBJ1-2; no clear D. The germline V gene encodes CDR1 MNHNS and CDR2 SASEGT. V gave up 5 bases and J gave up 4 bases, with 23 bases separating them. The CDR3 extends over 17 amino acids.